This T cell receptor (beta chain) was found in a study of shared T cell receptors in the human thymus. The CDR3 totals 12 residues. Germline CDR1 LGHNA, CDR2 YSLEER. Between the trimmed V and J ends, which lost 3 bases and 7 bases, there was a span of 6 bases. Only in-frame clones appear in the TCRdb table, and some are missing; sequencing was by immunoSEQ multiplex PCR. Of about 710,000 clones listed, 70% to 90% are singletons. This clone was detected only a few times. These same data were also listed under a study on human thymus T cells. From that study: Healthy Finnish infants undergoing corrective surgery for congenital heart defects provided the donor material. Surgeons resected thymus tissue during corrective heart surgery. The authors found apparently biased V and J gene usage in thymic and blood repertoires. Thymic repertoires from unrelated individuals overlapped highly, related research reported.

The source of this sequence is a boy under three years old with a congenital heart defect. The rearrangement joins TRBV4-3 to TRBJ2-2, with D possibly TRBD2 on 5 matching bases. The specimen was thymocytes. CDR3 loop: CASSQRDGELFF. The CDR3 nucleotides read TGCGCCAGCAGCCAGAGGGACGGGGAGCTGTTTTTT.